The T cell receptor (beta chain) described here comes from a study of blood T cell repertoires in COVID-19. The germline V and J ends were trimmed by 7 bases and 4 bases, with 17 bases remaining between them. In germline, CDR1 is LNHDA, CDR2 SQIVND (reference sequence). CDR3 length: 15 residues. Data came from immunoSEQ multiplex PCR; TCRdb stores just in-frame clones and leaves some out. This sample carries hundreds of thousands of clones, 85% to 90% of them seen once, and the ten largest clones take over 9%. Sequencing used peripheral blood. V is TRBV19 and J is TRBJ1-5; D might be TRBD1 (6 bases). This receptor was taken from a woman aged 30 to 39 with COVID-19, enrolled during active disease. The CDR3: CASISDRTWNQPQHF. CDR3 DNA: TGTGCCAGTATTTCGGACAGAACGTGGAATCAGCCCCAGCATTTT.